One and the same sample provided the 8 T cell receptor beta chains below, sequenced in a study of blood T cells in healthy people across ages. A J-beta primer mix and a sample-barcoded 5' primer were used in a second PCR of about 6 to 12 cycles. TCRdb processed the 5' RACE reads anew with MiXCR; each CDR3 protein has one entry. The table includes around 1,100,000 distinct CDR3 sequences, 35% to 40% detected once. The material sequenced was blood. These receptors originate from a young man in good health.

There are a few counts of this clonotype. CDR3 residues: CASSTGTGEEDTQYF. The CDR3 nucleotides read TGCGCCAGCAGCACCGGGACAGGGGAGGAAGATACGCAGTATTTT. The V gene is TRBV5-1, the J gene TRBJ2-3; 10 bases map to TRBD1. V lost 4 bases and J lost 5; bases outside the gene matches: 7. CDR1 and CDR2 (germline): SGHRS, YFSETQ. The CDR3 sequence is 15 residues long.

This chain connects TRBV9 to TRBJ2-3, with TRBD2 matching 11 bases. Per the germline V gene, CDR1 is SGDLS and CDR2 is YYNGEE. This CDR3 is built from 16 residues. V trimming: 4 bases; J trimming: 4 bases; junction bases outside the gene matches: 8. CDR3 loop: CASSPRLAGTADTQYF. The DNA for the CDR3 is TGTGCCAGCAGCCCGCGACTAGCGGGGACCGCAGATACGCAGTATTTT.

The rearrangement joins TRBV24-1 to TRBJ2-3; D ambiguous. V was trimmed by 3 bases and J by 1 base, leaving 7 bases between them. CDR1 KGHDR and CDR2 SFDVKD come from the germline V gene. The CDR3 totals 14 residues. Here the CDR3 DNA reads TGTGCCACCAGTGATCGGGCCGGCACAGATACGCAGTATTTT. Translating it yields CATSDRAGTDTQYF.

Of note for this clonotype: An end of the junction differs from the germline gene, which may be a read error. This chain connects TRBV7-2 to TRBJ2-1; 9 nucleotides line up with TRBD1. CDR1 is SGHTA and CDR2 is FQGNSA in the germline V gene. The CDR3 has 14 amino acids. As DNA, the CDR3 is TGTGCCCGCAGCATGGGACAGGGTGTGAATGAGCAGTTCTTC. Protein sequence: CARSMGQGVNEQFF.

This clonotype has ten or more counts. The chain joins TRBV20-1 to TRBJ2-3; 8 bases align to TRBD1. The germline V gene encodes CDR1 DFQATT and CDR2 SNEGSKA (reference sequence). The CDR3 contains 14 residues. J was trimmed by 0 bases and V by 5 bases; bases with no gene match: 4. The CDR3 bases are TGCAGTGCTTTAGACAGGGGTAGCACAGATACGCAGTATTTT. Residues: CSALDRGSTDTQYF.

This clonotype was counted at least ten times. The chain joins TRBV12-3 or TRBV12-4 to TRBJ1-1; D not certain. Trimming pared 6 bases from V and 6 bases from J, leaving 11 bases between. CDR3 length equals 12 residues. CDR3 in amino acids: CASSSMAAEAFF. CDR3 DNA: TGTGCCAGCAGCTCTATGGCAGCTGAAGCTTTCTTT.

This clonotype turned up a few times. The gene calls are TRBV20-1 and TRBJ1-4, with a tentative D call TRBD1 (5 bases). CDR1 is DFQATT and CDR2 is SNEGSKA in the germline V gene (reference sequence). The CDR3 is made up of 14 amino acids. V was clipped by 0 bases and J by 2 bases, with 7 bases between them. This CDR3 reads CSAREGVTNEKLFF. CDR3 in DNA: TGCAGTGCTAGAGAAGGGGTTACTAATGAAAAACTGTTTTTT.

The CDR3 reads CSARDTRQGGMDNSPLHF. In DNA form, the CDR3 reads TGCAGTGCTAGAGATACCCGACAGGGTGGTATGGATAATTCACCCCTCCACTTT. The genes are TRBV20-1 and TRBJ1-6; 7 bases map to TRBD1. Germline V lookup: CDR1 DFQATT, CDR2 SNEGSKA (reference sequence). V lost 0 bases to trimming and J lost 5 bases; unmatched junction nucleotides: 13. The CDR3 totals 18 residues.